The present T cell receptor (beta chain) was sequenced within a study of siplizumab effects on memory and regulatory T cells. Concerning this clone itself: Its antigen remains unknown. Other DNA sequences of this sample code for an identical CDR3.

General study points: A minor fraction of alloreactive clones, and no more, mapped to unstimulated subsets. Versus roughly 27% in controls, the mappable alloreactive CD4+ clones averaged around 65% Treg-derived with siplizumab.

Each sample had around 110,000 TCR templates assayed. Measured with immunoSEQ multiplex PCR; TCRdb has only the in-frame clones, and not every one. The sample lists roughly 68,000 clones, just over 95% occurring once. The source material was naive CD8+ T cells sorted from blood. This sequence originates from a human donor in good health.

The CDR3 DNA sequence: TGCGCCAGCAGCTTGGGGGACAGTGGAAACACCATATATTTT. Amino acid sequence: CASSLGDSGNTIYF. The V gene is TRBV5-1, the J gene TRBJ1-3; 7 positions match TRBD1. Germline-derived CDR1 and CDR2 are SGHRS and YFSETQ. CDR3 length equals 14 residues. V shed 0 bases, J shed 3 bases, and the junction held 0 bases outside the gene matches.